One and the same sample provided the 3 T cell receptor beta chains below, sequenced in a study of blood T cell repertoires in COVID-19. Assay used: immunoSEQ multiplex PCR; TCRdb lists only in-frame clones, some missing. The sample carries 84,000 or so clones, roughly 78% recorded once. Sequenced material: peripheral blood. These receptor sequences come from a man in his fifties or sixties with COVID-19, enrolled during active disease.

The chain has TRBV3-1 (or the pseudogene TRBV3-2) and TRBJ2-5; 11 bases map to TRBD2. V dropped 2 bases and J dropped 5; count of bases not matched to a gene: 10. This CDR3 spans 17 amino acids. CDR1 and CDR2 (germline): LGHDT, YNNKEL (reference sequence). The CDR3 spells CASSQTERSGREETQYF. The CDR3 DNA follows: TGTGCCAGCAGCCAAACCGAGCGTAGCGGGAGGGAGGAGACCCAGTACTTC.

The J gene is TRBJ2-2, the V gene TRBV6-1; D remains unclear. Germline V gene sequence: CDR1 MNHNS, CDR2 SASEGT. The CDR3 is made up of 13 amino acids. Trimming removed 3 bases at V and 5 bases at J, with 7 bases between. CDR3 nucleotides: TGTGCCAGCAGTGAGGGCAGGACCGGGGAGCTGTTTTTT. It is translated as CASSEGRTGELFF.

J is TRBJ1-2 and V is TRBV30, with a weak D call TRBD1 (6 bases). Germline CDR1 and CDR2: GTSNPN and SVGIG (reference sequence). V was clipped by 4 bases and J by 0 bases, with 27 bases between them. This CDR3 comprises 19 residues. In nucleotides, the CDR3 is TGTGCCTGGATTTGGGGTAGACAGGAGACTGTCTCTCCTAACTATGGCTACACCTTC. Amino acids: CAWIWGRQETVSPNYGYTF.